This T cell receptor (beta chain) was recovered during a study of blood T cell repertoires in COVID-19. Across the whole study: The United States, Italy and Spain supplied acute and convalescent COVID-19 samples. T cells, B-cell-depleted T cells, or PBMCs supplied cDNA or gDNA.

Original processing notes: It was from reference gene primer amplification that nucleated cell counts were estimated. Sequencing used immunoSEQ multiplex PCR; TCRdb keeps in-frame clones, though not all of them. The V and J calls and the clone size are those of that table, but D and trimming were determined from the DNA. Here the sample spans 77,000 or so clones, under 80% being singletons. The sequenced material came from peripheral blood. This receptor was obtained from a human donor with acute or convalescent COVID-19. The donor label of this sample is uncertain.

Here the CDR3 reads CASSRHAGENTEAFF. The CDR3 bases are TGTGCCAGCAGCCGCCACGCAGGGGAGAACACTGAAGCTTTCTTT. The rearrangement uses TRBV11-2 and TRBJ1-1; weak D call: TRBD1 (6 bases). V was shortened by 5 bases and J by 1 base, with 14 bases between the two germline ends. Germline V gene sequence: CDR1 SGHAT, CDR2 FQNNGV. The CDR3 spans 15 residues.